A single sample is the source of the 18 T cell receptor beta chains below, sequenced in a study of technical replicates of blood from several donors. Assay used: immunoSEQ multiplex PCR; TCRdb lists only in-frame clones, some missing. In the table there are more than 70,000 clones, 90% to 95% of which are singletons. The sample comprised T cells isolated from PBMCs. The receptors derive from a human donor in good health.

The chain joins TRBV19 to TRBJ1-5; the match to TRBD1 covers 9 bases. Per germline, CDR1 LNHDA and CDR2 SQIVND (reference sequence). The J segment lost 6 bases and the V segment lost 4 bases, leaving 7 bases of the junction unmatched. This CDR3 has 15 residues. This CDR3 is CASSTAGTGSQPQHF. The CDR3 DNA follows: TGTGCCAGTAGTACCGCCGGGACAGGGTCTCAGCCCCAGCATTTT.

This sequence joins TRBV5-1 and TRBJ2-2; 7 positions agree with TRBD2. Losses at the gene ends were 4 bases for V and 4 bases for J; bases not matched to a gene: 10. The CDR3 runs 16 residues. CDR1 is SGHRS, CDR2 YFSETQ, per germline. In nucleotides, the CDR3 is TGCGCCAGCAGCCCCGGGGGGTCAGCGGGCACCGGGGAGCTGTTTTTT. Encoded protein: CASSPGGSAGTGELFF.

The rearrangement links TRBV27 to TRBJ1-6; no definite D call. Trimming left V 6 bases short and J 4 bases short, with 13 bases between. The CDR3 extends over 15 amino acids. The V gene's germline CDR1 is MNHEY and CDR2 SMNVEV (reference sequence). The CDR3, as DNA: TGTGCCAGCAGGGAGGCATCCCCGTATAATTCACCCCTCCACTTT. Amino acids: CASREASPYNSPLHF.

The chain employs TRBV7-3 and TRBJ1-2; 11 positions match TRBD1. The CDR3 is 16 residues long. The V gene end was trimmed by 4 bases and the J gene end by 3 bases; junction bases not matched to a gene: 7. Germline CDR1 SGHTA, CDR2 FQGTGA. This CDR3 is CASSSTDRGRYYGYTF. Written as DNA, the CDR3 is TGTGCCAGCAGCTCCACGGACAGGGGGCGATACTATGGCTACACCTTC.

In this sample, this clone turned up once. The genes are TRBV9 and TRBJ2-5; 7 bases are a match to TRBD1. CDR1 is SGDLS, CDR2 YYNGEE, per germline. The CDR3 has 14 amino acids. V dropped 4 bases and J dropped 1; count of bases not matched to a gene: 4. CDR3 sequence: CASSKTGPQETQYF. The CDR3 nucleotides read TGTGCCAGCAGCAAGACAGGGCCCCAAGAGACCCAGTACTTC.

This clone was counted once. The chain is built from TRBV30 and TRBJ2-7; D might be TRBD1 (5 bases). This CDR3 has 13 residues. Between the trimmed V and J ends, which lost 4 bases and 6 bases, there was a span of 16 bases. Germline V gene data show CDR1 as GTSNPN and CDR2 as SVGIG (reference sequence). CDR3 loop: CAWTRPQGREQYF. The CDR3 coding sequence is TGTGCCTGGACCCGCCCCCAGGGCCGCGAGCAGTACTTC.

In this sample, this clone turned up a few times. The rearrangement links TRBV6-4 to TRBJ1-1; D remains ambiguous. The germline gives CDR1 MRHNA, CDR2 SNTAGT. The V end was cut by 6 bases, the J end by 1 base, with 9 bases between. The CDR3 length is 13 residues. The CDR3, as DNA: TGTGCCAGCAGACTTCAGGAGAACACTGAAGCTTTCTTT. This sequence encodes CASRLQENTEAFF.

This rearrangement joins TRBV5-1 to TRBJ2-7, with TRBD1 matching over 12 bases. Per the germline V gene, CDR1 is SGHRS and CDR2 is YFSETQ. The CDR3 covers 14 residues. V was pared by 4 bases and J by 7 bases, with 6 bases of the junction left unmatched. The CDR3 is CASSPGQGAREQYF. The CDR3 region has the DNA TGCGCCAGCAGCCCGGGACAGGGGGCTAGGGAGCAGTACTTC.

The chain recombines TRBV18 with TRBJ2-2; the match to TRBD2 covers 11 bases. The trim removed 3 bases at V and 8 bases at J, leaving 14 bases unmatched. This CDR3 is built from 18 residues. From germline, CDR1 is KGHSH and CDR2 LQKENI. CDR3 bases: TGTGCCAGCTCACCGGTGACTAGCGGGACCCTAAAACGAGGGGAGCTGTTTTTT. This encodes CASSPVTSGTLKRGELFF. Looking up the rest from reference TRBV18 and TRBJ2-2 gives the full variable domain: NAGVMQNPRHLVRRRGQEARLRCSPMKGHSHVYWYRQLPEEGLKFMVYLQKENIIDESGMPKERFSAEFPKEGPSILRIQQVVRGDSAAYFCASSPVTSGTLKRGELFFGEGSRLTVL.

The V and J genes are TRBV4-1 and TRBJ2-3, with TRBD2 matching over 14 bases. Germline V gene lookup returns CDR1 MGHRA and CDR2 YSYEKL. Trimming at V came to 4 bases and at J to 3 bases, leaving 15 bases not matched to a gene. There are 20 residues in the CDR3. DNA for the CDR3: TGCGCCAGCAGCCCTACAAGACTAGCGGGGGGGTCCATACCGACAGATACGCAGTATTTT. It encodes CASSPTRLAGGSIPTDTQYF.

The J gene is TRBJ1-2, the V gene TRBV19; tentative D call: TRBD1 (6 bases). Germline-derived CDR1 and CDR2 are LNHDA and SQIVND (reference sequence). The V gene lost 3 bases and the J gene lost 8 bases, with 10 bases spanning the gap. The length of the CDR3 is 12 residues. The CDR3 coding sequence is TGTGCCAGTAGTATGCGGGGGCAAGGCTACACCTTC. Amino acids: CASSMRGQGYTF. The whole variable domain, filled in from reference TRBV19 and TRBJ1-2, reads DGGITQSPKYLFRKEGQNVTLSCEQNLNHDAMYWYRQDPGQGLRLIYYSQIVNDFQKGDIAEGYSVSREKKESFPLTVTSAQKNPTAFYLCASSMRGQGYTFGSGTRLTVV.

The chain employs TRBV6-5 and TRBJ1-5; D is uncertain. V was pared by 6 bases and J by 4 bases, with 13 bases between. CDR1 MNHEY and CDR2 SVGAGI come from the germline V gene. This CDR3 has 14 amino acids. The CDR3 DNA reads TGTGCCAGCAGACAGATAACGGGGAATCAGCCCCAGCATTTT. This codes for CASRQITGNQPQHF.

This chain connects TRBV28 to TRBJ2-2, with D tentatively TRBD1 (5 bases). Germline V gene sequence: CDR1 MDHEN, CDR2 SYDVKM. V dropped 3 bases and J dropped 6 bases, with 20 bases sitting between them. The CDR3 loop spans 17 amino acids. The CDR3 DNA is TGTGCCAGCAGTTTGGTGGCTCAGGGCGCCGTGGCCGGGGAGCTGTTTTTT. Encoded protein: CASSLVAQGAVAGELFF.

The chain couples TRBV10-3 to TRBJ2-7; a possible D gene is TRBD1 (6 bases). Germline loops: CDR1 ENHRY, CDR2 SYGVKD. CDR3 length: 13 residues. The ends were cut back, 5 bases at V and 7 bases at J, with 15 bases in the middle. CDR3 DNA: TGTGCCATCAGTTGGACAGTTTTGGGAGAGCAGTACTTC. Its protein product is CAISWTVLGEQYF.

CDR3 sequence: CASSHGPVTEAFF. As DNA, the CDR3 is TGCGCCAGCAGCCATGGGCCGGTCACTGAAGCTTTCTTT. The gene calls are TRBV4-1 and TRBJ1-1, with no clear D. The CDR3 spans 13 residues. CDR1 MGHRA and CDR2 YSYEKL come from the germline V gene. V was trimmed by 3 bases and J by 4 bases, leaving 9 bases between them.

This rearrangement joins TRBV29-1 to TRBJ2-1; weak D call: TRBD1 (6 bases). Germline CDR1 SQVTM, CDR2 ANQGSEA. This CDR3 spans 13 amino acids. The CDR3 spells CSTRQDSYNEQFF. The CDR3 region has the DNA TGCAGTACCAGACAGGACTCCTACAATGAGCAGTTCTTC.

The J gene is TRBJ2-7, the V gene TRBV4-1; D not resolved. The length of the CDR3 is 14 residues. The ends were cut back, 1 base at V and 3 bases at J, with 10 bases in the middle. Germline CDR1 reads MGHRA; CDR2 reads YSYEKL. Written as DNA, the CDR3 is TGCGCCAGCAGCCAAGTATCCACAGACTACGAGCAGTACTTC. Residues: CASSQVSTDYEQYF.

The gene calls are TRBV7-9 and TRBJ2-3; D might be TRBD2 (5 bases). Germline CDR1 is SEHNR and CDR2 is FQNEAQ (reference sequence). The CDR3 consists of 15 residues. V gave up 1 base and J gave up 0 bases, with 8 bases separating them. The CDR3 nucleotides read TGTGCCAGCAGCTTAGGACGGACTAGCACAGATACGCAGTATTTT. As protein: CASSLGRTSTDTQYF.